This T cell receptor beta chain was identified in a study of radiotherapy plus CTLA-4 blockade in lung cancer. Here immunoSEQ multiplex PCR was the method, and the copy in TCRdb shows in-frame clones only, minus some. The table lists 25,000 to 35,000 clones, 70% to 85% of them singletons. The junction had 8 bases not matched to a gene; V was cut back by 1 base and J by 5 bases. The CDR3 contains 16 residues. Germline loops: CDR1 MNHEY, CDR2 SMNVEV (reference sequence). This sequence originates from a human donor with non-small cell lung cancer who had stable disease on radiotherapy plus ipilimumab. Sequences were derived from peripheral blood, sampled from a patient treated with radiotherapy plus ipilimumab. The chain is built from TRBV27 and TRBJ1-5; 7 bases are a match to TRBD1. CDR3 in amino acids: CASSLLGGQRHQPQHF. DNA for the CDR3: TGTGCCAGCAGTTTATTAGGGGGACAGCGGCATCAGCCCCAGCATTTT.